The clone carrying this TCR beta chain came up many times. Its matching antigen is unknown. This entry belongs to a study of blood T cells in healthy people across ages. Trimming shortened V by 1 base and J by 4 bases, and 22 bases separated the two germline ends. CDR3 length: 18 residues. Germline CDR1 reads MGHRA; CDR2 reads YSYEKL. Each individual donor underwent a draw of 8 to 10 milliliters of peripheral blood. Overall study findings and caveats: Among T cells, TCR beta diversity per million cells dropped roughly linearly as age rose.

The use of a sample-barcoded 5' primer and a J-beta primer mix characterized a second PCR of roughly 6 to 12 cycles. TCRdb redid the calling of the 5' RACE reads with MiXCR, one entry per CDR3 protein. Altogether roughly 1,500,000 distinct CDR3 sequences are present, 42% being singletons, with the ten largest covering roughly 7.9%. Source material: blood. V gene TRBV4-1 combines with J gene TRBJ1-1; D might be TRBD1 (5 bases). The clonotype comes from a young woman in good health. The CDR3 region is CASSQAMAKNARGTEAFF. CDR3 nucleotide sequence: TGCGCCAGCAGCCAAGCGATGGCTAAAAATGCTAGGGGCACTGAAGCTTTCTTT.